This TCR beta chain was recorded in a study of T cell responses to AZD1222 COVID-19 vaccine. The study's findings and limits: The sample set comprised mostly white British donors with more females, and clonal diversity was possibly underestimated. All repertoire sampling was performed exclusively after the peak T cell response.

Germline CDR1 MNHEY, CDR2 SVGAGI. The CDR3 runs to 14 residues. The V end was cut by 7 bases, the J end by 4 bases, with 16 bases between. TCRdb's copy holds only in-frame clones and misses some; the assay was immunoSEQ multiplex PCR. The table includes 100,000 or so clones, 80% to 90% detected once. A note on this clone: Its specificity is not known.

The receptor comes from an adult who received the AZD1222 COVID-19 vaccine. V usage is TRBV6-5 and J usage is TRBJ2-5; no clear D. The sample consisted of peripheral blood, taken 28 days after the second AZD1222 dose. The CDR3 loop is CASIRSKQGETQYF. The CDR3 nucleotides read TGTGCCAGCATCCGAAGTAAACAAGGAGAGACCCAGTACTTC.